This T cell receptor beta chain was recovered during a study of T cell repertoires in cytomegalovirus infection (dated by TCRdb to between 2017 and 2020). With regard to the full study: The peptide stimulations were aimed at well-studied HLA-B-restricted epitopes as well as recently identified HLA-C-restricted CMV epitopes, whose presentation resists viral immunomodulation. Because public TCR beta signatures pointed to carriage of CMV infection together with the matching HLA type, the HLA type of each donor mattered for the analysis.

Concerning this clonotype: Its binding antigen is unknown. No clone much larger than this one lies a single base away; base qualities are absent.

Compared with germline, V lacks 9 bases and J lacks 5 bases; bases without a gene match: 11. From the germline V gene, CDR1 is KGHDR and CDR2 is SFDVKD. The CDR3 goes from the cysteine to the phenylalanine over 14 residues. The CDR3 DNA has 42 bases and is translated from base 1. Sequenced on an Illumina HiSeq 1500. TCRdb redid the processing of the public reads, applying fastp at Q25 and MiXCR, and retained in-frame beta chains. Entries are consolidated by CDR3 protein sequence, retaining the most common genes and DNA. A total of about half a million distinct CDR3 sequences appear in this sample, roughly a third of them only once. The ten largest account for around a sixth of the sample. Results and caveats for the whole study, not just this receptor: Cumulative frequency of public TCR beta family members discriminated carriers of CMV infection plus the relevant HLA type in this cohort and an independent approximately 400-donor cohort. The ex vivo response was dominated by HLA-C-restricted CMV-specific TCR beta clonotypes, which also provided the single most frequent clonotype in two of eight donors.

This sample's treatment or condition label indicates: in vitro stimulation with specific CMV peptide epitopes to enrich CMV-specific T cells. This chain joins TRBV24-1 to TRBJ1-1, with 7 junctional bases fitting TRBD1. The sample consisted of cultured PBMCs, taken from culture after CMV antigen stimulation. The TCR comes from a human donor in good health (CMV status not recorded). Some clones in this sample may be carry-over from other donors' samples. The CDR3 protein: CATAPSTGLTEAFF. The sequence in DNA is TGTGCCACCGCCCCATCGACAGGGTTGACTGAAGCTTTCTTT.